This T cell receptor beta chain is from a study of T-cell reconstitution after alpha-beta-depleted transplantation in children. TCRbeta library preparation incorporated unique molecular identifiers. TCRdb ran MiXCR on the PCR reads and lists one entry per CDR3 protein. The sample has hundreds of thousands of distinct CDR3 sequences, 16% seen once. The CDR3 has 15 amino acids. V shed 4 bases and J 1 base; nucleotides not matched to a gene: 6. CDR1 SEHNR and CDR2 FQNEAQ come from the germline V gene (reference sequence). Source: PBMCs from the stem cell graft donor, taken from the stem cell graft. V and J are TRBV7-9 and TRBJ1-1; TRBD1 matches at 7 bases. The clonotype was recovered from a human donor who donated a stem cell graft to a child with acute myeloid leukemia. DNA for the CDR3: TGTGCCAGCAGCTCGGGACAGCACAGGAACACTGAAGCTTTCTTT. Its translation: CASSSGQHRNTEAFF.